The present TCR beta chain was sequenced within a study of beta chain features in type 1 diabetes listed by TCRdb under 2018. Context from the whole study: Mean age, gender distribution, total cell number and subset yield were not different between patients and healthy donors. A total of roughly 99,000,000 sorted cells were examined across all samples, and the number of cells per subset was strongly correlated with RNA yield. The study compared TCRB repertoires of sorted circulating CD4+ T cell subsets between recently diagnosed type 1 diabetes patients and matched healthy donors. Regulatory and stem cell-like memory subsets were isolated from only 8 patients and 8 healthy donors, whereas naive and central memory subsets came from all 30 or so donors. Here is what the overall study found, with its caveats: Shorter templates might have been favored by PCR, but patient and control samples were amplified and corrected together, so both groups would have been affected equally by any skew. Because cDNA rather than genomic DNA was sequenced, highly expressing activated cells could have been over-represented, although no difference in activation and CD3 levels was found between groups. Patients with type 1 diabetes made fewer insertions and deleted more nucleotides at VDJ recombination sites, implying thymic rearrangement abnormalities. Naive, central memory and regulatory TCRB repertoires appeared more similar among patients than among healthy donors. In all four CD4+ subsets, TCRB CDR3 length was moderately but significantly shorter in type 1 diabetes patients. HLA sub-analyses involved small numbers of individuals, so any influence of HLA type on TCRB rearrangement remained unresolved.

Taken from the germline V gene, the CDR1 and CDR2 loops are SGHTA and FQGTGA. The V end loses 6 bases and the J end loses 3 bases, and a stretch of 13 bases separates them. Including the terminal cysteine and phenylalanine, the CDR3 comprises 14 residues. The read is trimmed to its CDR3 DNA, 42 bases read in frame from base 1. From each donor, a single peripheral blood sample of about 120 mL on average was drawn into heparinised tubes. Using a panel that included CD45RO, CCR7, CD25, CD127, CD95 and CD27, naive, central memory, regulatory and stem cell-like memory CD4+ T cells were sorted on a BD FACSAria II. Every sorted population had a purity above 95%. PBMCs were isolated immediately by Lymphoprep density gradient centrifugation and stained directly without culture. So that batch effects would be minimized, each experiment stained and sorted samples in pairs, pairing one healthy donor with one patient.

All of the isolated RNA was reverse transcribed with the High Capacity cDNA Reverse Transcription Kit, so expressed TCRB transcripts were sequenced. Deep immunoSEQ sequencing was applied to naive, central memory and regulatory T cell samples, giving an average of about 3.6 million total reads per sample. Sorted cells were lysed in RLT buffer and RNA was extracted with DNase-treated RNeasy Micro or Mini kits, depending on cell number. To prevent cross-contamination, every cell subset was processed on its own, while patient and healthy donor samples were processed together. TCRB sequences were amplified from cDNA with the immunoSEQ multiplex PCR, producing 87-bp fragments spanning the CDR3 region. Sequencing of the amplicons was done on the Illumina HiSeq platform. As for the original processing: Synthetic template baselines were used to correct PCR bias computationally, reads within Hamming distance 2 were collapsed together, and singletons that could not be merged were discarded. By aligning reads against IMGT, V, D and J genes, CDR3 length, and insertions or deletions at six rearrangement sites were assigned. Within each subset, clonotype counts were normalized to sorted cell number, and only after that were true diversity and Gini coefficients computed with the tcR R package. Repertoire sharing was quantified using the overlap coefficient calculated on TCRB nucleotide sequences. TCRdb holds this immuneACCESS table with in-frame rearrangements only. Some clones are missing; in checked studies, unresolved V genes explain under half, and the rest has no known cause. V, J and clone size are those of that table, while D and trimming were read from the DNA. The sample table contains hundreds of thousands of clones; only one count was recorded for roughly 15% of them. The ten largest clonotypes hold 6.7% of the sample.

As for this clone: It lacks a known antigen. No much larger clone is present one base from it, and per-base qualities are unavailable.

The receptor was derived from a man younger than 40 in good health. Source material: central memory CD4+ T cells from blood. The chain couples TRBV7-3 to TRBJ2-3; a confident D gene designation cannot be given. The CDR3 has the sequence CASSPDLGTDTQYF. The DNA sequence follows: TGTGCCAGCAGTCCCGACCTTGGGACAGATACGCAGTATTTT.